Included here is one TCR beta chain sequence, with context. Antigen: not known. The CDR3 contains 14 residues. CDR1 SGHVS and CDR2 FQNEAQ come from the germline V gene. V was trimmed by 5 bases and J by 3 bases, leaving 13 bases between them. The table came from immunoSEQ multiplex PCR; TCRdb's copy has only in-frame clones and leaves some out. The table records 80,000 or so clones, around 80% of them present only once. The entry originates in a study of T cell responses to AZD1222 COVID-19 vaccine. General study results and limits: Sampling captured repertoires only after the peak T cell response. White British ancestry dominated among donors, who included more females, and clonal diversity was possibly underestimated.

V usage is TRBV7-8 and J usage is TRBJ2-5; tentative D call: TRBD1 (6 bases). The source of this sequence is an adult who received the MenACWY meningococcal vaccine as a control. The source was peripheral blood, collected 28 days after the second dose of the MenACWY control vaccine. CDR3 bases: TGTGCCAGCAGCCGAAAACGGACAGAAGAGACCCAGTACTTC. Its translation is CASSRKRTEETQYF.